A single sample gave rise to the 12 T cell receptor beta chains below, sequenced in a study of T-cell reconstitution after alpha-beta-depleted transplantation in children. As it was prepared, the TCRbeta library received unique molecular identifiers. TCRdb reanalysed the PCR reads using MiXCR and keeps one entry per CDR3 protein. The data contain about 200,000 distinct CDR3 sequences, about 6% of them singletons. The starting material was PBMCs, obtained before TCRalphabeta/CD19-depleted stem cell transplant. Receptor source: a girl under three years old with combined immunodeficiency, due to receive a stem cell transplant.

This clonotype has only a few counts. The chain combines TRBV5-1 with TRBJ2-3, with 9 bases identical to TRBD1. The germline V gene encodes CDR1 SGHRS and CDR2 YFSETQ. The CDR3 covers 17 residues. V lost 4 bases, J lost 4 bases, and 13 bases stayed unmatched. CDR3 residues: CASSPTGGRAVPDTQYF. The CDR3, as DNA: TGCGCCAGCAGCCCCACAGGGGGCAGGGCGGTGCCAGATACGCAGTATTTT. The full variable domain, with the rest looked up from reference TRBV5-1 and TRBJ2-3, is KAGVTQTPRYLIKTRGQQVTLSCSPISGHRSVSWYQQTPGQGLQFLFEYFSETQRNKGNFPGRFSGRQFSNSRSEMNVSTLELGDSALYLCASSPTGGRAVPDTQYFGPGTRLTVL.

This clonotype was recorded at least ten times. V and J are TRBV15 and TRBJ2-7, with 8 nucleotides matching TRBD1. The CDR3 runs to 14 residues. The V gene's germline CDR1 is LNHNV and CDR2 YYDKDF (reference sequence). Trimming removed 4 bases from V and 11 bases from J; junction bases left unmatched: 13. CDR3 bases: TGTGCCACCAGCATTGTCCCAGGGGGCTCTAGGGAGTACTTC. As protein: CATSIVPGGSREYF.

Many counts were recorded for this clonotype. This chain connects TRBV29-1 to TRBJ2-1; 7 bases are shared with TRBD1. The V gene's germline CDR1 is SQVTM and CDR2 ANQGSEA. V was pared by 6 bases and J by 4 bases, with 9 bases of the junction left unmatched. The CDR3 has 14 amino acids. This chain's CDR3 is CSVPHLDRYNEQFF. In nucleotides, the CDR3 is TGCAGCGTCCCCCACCTGGACAGGTACAATGAGCAGTTCTTC.

V usage is TRBV5-6 and J usage is TRBJ2-2; no clear D gene. This CDR3 region has 12 residues. Trimming took off 4 bases at V and 6 bases at J, with 7 bases between the two ends. Germline V gene sequence: CDR1 SGHDT, CDR2 YYEEEE. The CDR3 sequence is CASSEGSGELFF. CDR3 nucleotide sequence: TGTGCCAGCAGCGAAGGCTCCGGGGAGCTGTTTTTT.

The rearrangement links TRBV3-1 to TRBJ2-5; 8 bases agree with TRBD1. This CDR3 is built from 17 residues. V trimming: 11 bases; J trimming: 5 bases; junction bases outside the gene matches: 22. CDR1 LGHDT and CDR2 YNNKEL come from the germline V gene (reference sequence). The CDR3 DNA follows: TGTGCCTCCTGGACGGGCAGGGGGCGAATGGGTAGGGAGACCCAGTACTTC. This encodes CASWTGRGRMGRETQYF.

The table lists this clonotype with many counts. At one of its ends the junction is not consistent with the germline gene, which may arise from a read error. The gene calls are TRBV20-1 and TRBJ2-7; maybe TRBD2 (5 bases). Germline values: CDR1 DFQATT, CDR2 SNEGSKA (reference sequence). This CDR3 region has 12 residues. CDR3 bases: TGCAGTGCCAGAGAGGGTCTCCTCGAGCAGTACTTC. It encodes CSAREGLLEQYF.

In this sample, this clonotype turned up many times. This chain uses TRBV29-1 with TRBJ1-1; TRBD1 might be the D (5 bases). Germline V lookup: CDR1 SQVTM, CDR2 ANQGSEA. This CDR3 has 13 residues. The germline V and J ends were trimmed by 5 bases and 4 bases, with 14 bases remaining between them. The CDR3 loop is CSVQRGGSTEAFF. The CDR3 nucleotides are TGCAGCGTTCAACGGGGGGGGAGCACTGAAGCTTTCTTT.

This clonotype came up many times. The J gene is TRBJ2-2, the V gene TRBV5-5; 8 nucleotides match TRBD1. J lost 5 bases, V lost 4 bases, and 13 bases had no gene match. Germline-derived CDR1 and CDR2 are SGHKS and YYEKEE (reference sequence). The CDR3 loop spans 17 amino acids. The CDR3 sequence is CASSPTADRVRTGELFF. The CDR3 DNA is TGTGCCAGCAGCCCAACCGCGGACAGGGTCCGGACCGGGGAGCTGTTTTTT.

V usage is TRBV5-8 and J usage is TRBJ1-2, with TRBD1 matching 7 bases. V dropped 3 bases and J dropped 4; count of bases not matched to a gene: 12. The CDR3 is 16 residues long. Germline V lookup: CDR1 SGHTS, CDR2 YDEGEE. The CDR3 spells CASSWEGAPGPYGYTF. CDR3 in DNA: TGTGCCAGCAGCTGGGAGGGGGCGCCGGGGCCCTATGGCTACACCTTC.

In its sample, this clonotype was seen many times. The V call is TRBV6-5, the J call TRBJ2-3, with 7 bases matching TRBD2. The trim removed 2 bases at V and 6 bases at J, leaving 11 bases unmatched. CDR3 length equals 16 residues. CDR1 and CDR2 (germline): MNHEY, SVGAGI. The CDR3 DNA is TGTGCCAGCAGTTACGGCGCGGGGGAAGGTTATGATACGCAGTATTTT. Protein: CASSYGAGEGYDTQYF.

This clonotype was found many times. The V and J genes are TRBV15 and TRBJ2-7; 9 positions match TRBD2. The trim removed 1 base at V and 1 base at J, leaving 11 bases unmatched. Germline assignment: CDR1 LNHNV and CDR2 YYDKDF (reference sequence). The CDR3 loop spans 18 amino acids. The CDR3 region has the DNA TGTGCCACCAGCAGAGGCTTGGGCGGGAGGGCCGATTCCTACGAGCAGTACTTC. Its protein product is CATSRGLGGRADSYEQYF. Based on the CDR3 plus reference TRBV15 and TRBJ2-7, the full variable domain is DAMVIQNPRYQVTQFGKPVTLSCSQTLNHNVMYWYQQKSSQAPKLLFHYYDKDFNNEADTPDNFQSRRPNTSFCFLDIRSPGLGDTAMYLCATSRGLGGRADSYEQYFGPGTRLTVT.

This chain links TRBV7-3 with TRBJ2-7; TRBD1 aligns across 7 bases. J gave up 3 bases and V 5 bases, and 7 bases lay outside the gene matches. Looked up from germline, CDR1 is SGHTA and CDR2 is FQGTGA. The CDR3 spans 14 residues. CDR3 amino acids: CASSPSGQDYEQYF. The CDR3 bases are TGTGCCAGCAGCCCCTCCGGACAGGACTACGAGCAGTACTTC.